This section outlines one T cell receptor beta chain sequence together with its context. V was clipped by 0 bases and J by 3 bases; unmatched bases: 8. Germline V gene data show CDR1 as SGHDT and CDR2 as YYEEEE. This CDR3 comprises 16 residues. This sample is part of a study of sequential checkpoint blockade in melanoma. Study background: Each arm's sequence ended with maintenance nivolumab.

As for treatment: randomized to nivolumab then ipilimumab (arm A) or the reverse (arm B). PBMC sorting kept live CD3+CD8+ cells without CD19 or CD56. Repertoires were generated with immunoSEQ multiplex PCR, while TCRdb's copy carries only in-frame clones and drops some. The repertoire holds tens of thousands of clones, with 70% to 90% as singletons. The chain couples TRBV5-6 to TRBJ1-1; TRBD1 agrees at 7 bases. The sample here was CD8+ T cells sorted from blood (inferred from file names), taken from a patient given nivolumab and ipilimumab in sequence. This clonotype was obtained from a human donor with melanoma. The CDR3 DNA is TGTGCCAGCAGCTTGGCCAGGGGGATCATCGACACTGAAGCTTTCTTT. The encoded protein is CASSLARGIIDTEAFF. The full variable domain, rest sourced from reference TRBV5-6 and TRBJ1-1, is DAGVTQSPTHLIKTRGQQVTLRCSPKSGHDTVSWYQQALGQGPQFIFQYYEEEERQRGNFPDRFSGHQFPNYSSELNVNALLLGDSALYLCASSLARGIIDTEAFFGQGTRLTVV.